A selection of T cell receptor beta chains follows, all from one sample in a study of post-analysis software for immune sequencing data. Each CDR3 protein is one row after TCRdb ran MiXCR on the PCR reads. The table has approximately 250,000 distinct CDR3 sequences, 36% seen once; the top ten hold 4% to 5.5%. The sequenced sample consisted of blood. These receptors were taken from a girl under 18 with multiple sclerosis. Both conserved end residues are part of each CDR3. D genes are given only for firm matches. Clone size is given for some rows only: seen once, a few or many times, or a class if the clone is expanded.

TRBV9	NA	NA	TRBJ2-3	CASSVDGATDTQYF	TGTGCCAGCAGCGTAGATGGCGCAACAGATACGCAGTATTTT
TRBV10-3	NA	TRBD1	TRBJ1-1	CATRQGTEAFF	TGTGCCACAAGACAGGGCACTGAAGCTTTCTTT
TRBV10-1	many	TRBD1	TRBJ2-3	CASSDHATGGRLDTQYF	TGCGCCAGCAGCGACCACGCGACAGGGGGTCGCCTAGATACGCAGTATTTT
TRBV12-3/TRBV12-4	few	NA	TRBJ1-4	CASTWEGAVWEKLFF	TGTGCCAGCACCTGGGAAGGGGCGGTATGGGAAAAACTGTTTTTT
TRBV12-3/TRBV12-4	NA	NA	TRBJ2-2	CASSWTGELFF	TGTGCCAGCAGTTGGACCGGGGAGCTGTTTTTT
TRBV18	few	NA	TRBJ2-3	CASSLQARSTDTQYF	TGTGCCAGCTCACTCCAGGCCAGGAGCACAGATACGCAGTATTTT
TRBV5-6	few	TRBD1	TRBJ1-3	CASSWGQSSGNTIYF	TGTGCCAGCAGCTGGGGACAGAGCTCTGGAAACACCATATATTTT
TRBV19	many	NA	TRBJ2-1	CASLKSSYNEQFF	TGTGCCAGTCTCAAGAGCTCCTACAATGAGCAGTTCTTC
TRBV28	NA	TRBD1	TRBJ2-7	CASSPGDSSYEQYF	TGTGCCAGCAGTCCCGGGGACAGCTCCTACGAGCAGTACTTC
TRBV5-1	few	NA	TRBJ1-2	CVSSLVGAFYGYTF	TGCGTCAGCAGCTTGGTGGGGGCTTTCTATGGCTACACCTTC
TRBV29-1	few	NA	TRBJ2-5	CSVDETPRYF	TGCAGCGTTGACGAGACACCTCGGTACTTC
TRBV20-1	few	TRBD1	TRBJ2-2	CSAPDRGRDTGELFF	TGCAGTGCGCCGGACAGGGGGCGGGACACCGGGGAGCTGTTTTTT
TRBV20-1	few	NA	TRBJ1-1	CSARDSQNTEAFF	TGCAGTGCTAGAGACAGCCAGAACACTGAAGCTTTCTTT
TRBV6-5	many	NA	TRBJ1-6	CASSIIFNSPLHF	TGTGCCAGCAGTATTATTTTTAATTCACCCCTCCACTTT
TRBV29-1	many	NA	TRBJ2-3	CSVRKTSTDTQYF	TGCAGCGTCAGGAAAACGAGCACAGATACGCAGTATTTT
TRBV7-9	many	TRBD1	TRBJ1-2	CASSLDRVYGYTF	TGTGCCAGCAGTCTCGACAGGGTCTATGGCTACACCTTC
TRBV15	NA	NA	TRBJ1-4	CATSFTPGSSGEKLFF	TGTGCCACCAGTTTTACTCCAGGGTCATCAGGGGAAAAACTGTTTTTT
TRBV3-1	many	TRBD2	TRBJ2-3	CASSQDQGGPTDTQYF	TGTGCCAGCAGCCAAGATCAGGGAGGGCCCACAGATACGCAGTATTTT
TRBV20-1	NA	NA	TRBJ2-5	CSARDYEGETQYF	TGCAGTGCTAGAGATTATGAGGGGGAGACCCAGTACTTC
TRBV20-1	many	NA	TRBJ1-1	CSARFSGRPDTEAFF	TGCAGTGCCCGGTTTTCTGGCCGACCGGACACTGAAGCTTTCTTT
TRBV20-1	many	NA	TRBJ2-1	CSARVREPSSYNEQFF	TGCAGTGCTAGAGTACGGGAGCCGAGCTCCTACAATGAGCAGTTCTTC
TRBV20-1	many	TRBD1	TRBJ1-2	CSARDSNYGYTF	TGCAGCGCCCGGGACAGTAACTATGGCTACACCTTC
TRBV7-8	NA	TRBD2	TRBJ2-1	CASSLGSGTRNNVQFF	TGTGCCAGCAGCTTAGGTTCCGGGACTAGAAACAATGTGCAGTTCTTC
TRBV6-2/TRBV6-3	many	NA	TRBJ1-4	CASSGRATNEKLFF	TGTGCCAGCAGTGGACGTGCAACTAATGAAAAACTGTTTTTT
TRBV2	many	NA	TRBJ2-4	CASSEGQALAKNIQYF	TGTGCCAGCAGTGAAGGCCAAGCCCTAGCCAAAAACATTCAGTACTTC
TRBV19	many	TRBD2	TRBJ2-1	CASSSGRRLDEQFF	TGTGCCAGTAGTAGCGGGAGAAGGTTAGATGAGCAGTTCTTC
TRBV7-2	few	NA	TRBJ2-3	CASSYDLIGADTQYF	TGTGCCAGCAGCTATGACCTCATTGGAGCAGATACGCAGTATTTT
TRBV20-1	many	NA	TRBJ2-3	CSAMGTSSTDTQYF	TGCAGTGCTATGGGGACCTCTAGCACAGATACGCAGTATTTT
TRBV5-1	many	NA	TRBJ2-3	CASSLGWQAPSRITDTQYF	TGCGCCAGCAGCTTGGGTTGGCAGGCTCCGTCAAGGATCACAGATACGCAGTATTTT
TRBV23-1	NA	TRBD1	TRBJ1-6	CASRAKNAGGGSESPLHF	TGCGCCAGCAGGGCGAAGAATGCAGGGGGCGGAAGTGAATCACCCCTCCACTTT
TRBV29-1	few	NA	TRBJ2-5	CSGRLATQYF	TGCAGCGGCCGCCTTGCTACCCAGTACTTC
TRBV28	few	NA	TRBJ1-1	CASSDSRNTEAFF	TGTGCCAGCTCGGACAGTCGGAACACTGAAGCTTTCTTT
TRBV6-5	many	NA	TRBJ1-1	CASSYEALNTEAFF	TGTGCCAGCAGTTACGAGGCCTTGAACACTGAAGCTTTCTTT
TRBV4-3	NA	TRBD2	TRBJ2-5	CASSQDWASGRRETQYF	TGCGCCAGCAGCCAAGATTGGGCCAGCGGGAGACGGGAGACCCAGTACTTC
TRBV7-9	many	TRBD2	TRBJ2-1	CASSPKRAGGRNEQFF	TGTGCCAGCAGCCCAAAGAGGGCGGGCGGGAGAAATGAGCAGTTCTTC
TRBV20-1	NA	NA	TRBJ2-3	CSARFDTQYF	TGCAGTGCTAGATTTGATACGCAGTATTTT
TRBV19	many	NA	TRBJ2-6	CASSRGGASGANVLTF	TGTGCCAGTAGTCGAGGGGGGGCCTCTGGGGCCAACGTCCTGACTTTC
TRBV18	NA	NA	TRBJ1-6	CASSPNHPDSNSPLHF	TGTGCCAGCTCACCAAATCATCCGGACAGTAATTCACCCCTCCACTTT
TRBV5-1	many	TRBD2	TRBJ2-3	CASSLTSGEGDTQYF	TGCGCCAGCAGCTTGACTAGCGGTGAGGGAGATACGCAGTATTTT
TRBV12-3/TRBV12-4	NA	NA	TRBJ2-5	CASRRVLPETQYF	TGTGCCAGTCGGCGCGTGCTTCCAGAGACCCAGTACTTC
TRBV6-5	many	NA	TRBJ1-2	CASSYSSPVGPGGYTF	TGTGCCAGCAGTTACTCGAGTCCGGTTGGACCCGGCGGCTACACCTTC
TRBV4-2	NA	NA	TRBJ2-5	CASSQVGRDQETQYF	TGTGCCAGCAGCCAAGTTGGCCGGGACCAAGAGACCCAGTACTTC
TRBV12-3/TRBV12-4	NA	NA	TRBJ2-1	CASSFGRSLYNEQFF	TGTGCCAGCAGTTTTGGGCGTAGCTTGTACAATGAGCAGTTCTTC
TRBV2	NA	NA	TRBJ2-5	CASGLEGLGETQYF	TGTGCCAGCGGACTCGAGGGTCTAGGGGAGACCCAGTACTTC
TRBV18	many	NA	TRBJ1-2	CASSPGRNYGYTF	TGTGCCAGCTCACCGGGACGCAACTATGGCTACACCTTC
TRBV14	NA	NA	TRBJ1-6	CASRPDTFTLHF	TGTGCCAGCAGACCTGACACCTTCACCCTCCACTTT
TRBV12-3/TRBV12-4	once	NA	TRBJ2-6	CASRPVTGLAGANVLTF	TGTGCCAGCAGACCGGTAACAGGGTTAGCTGGGGCCAACGTCCTGACTTTC
TRBV6-1	many	NA	TRBJ2-4	CASSDLDGLAKNIQYF	TGTGCCAGCAGCGATTTGGACGGGTTAGCCAAAAACATTCAGTACTTC
TRBV2	few	TRBD1	TRBJ2-2	CASSEGQGANTGELFF	TGTGCCAGCAGTGAGGGACAGGGGGCGAACACCGGGGAGCTGTTTTTT